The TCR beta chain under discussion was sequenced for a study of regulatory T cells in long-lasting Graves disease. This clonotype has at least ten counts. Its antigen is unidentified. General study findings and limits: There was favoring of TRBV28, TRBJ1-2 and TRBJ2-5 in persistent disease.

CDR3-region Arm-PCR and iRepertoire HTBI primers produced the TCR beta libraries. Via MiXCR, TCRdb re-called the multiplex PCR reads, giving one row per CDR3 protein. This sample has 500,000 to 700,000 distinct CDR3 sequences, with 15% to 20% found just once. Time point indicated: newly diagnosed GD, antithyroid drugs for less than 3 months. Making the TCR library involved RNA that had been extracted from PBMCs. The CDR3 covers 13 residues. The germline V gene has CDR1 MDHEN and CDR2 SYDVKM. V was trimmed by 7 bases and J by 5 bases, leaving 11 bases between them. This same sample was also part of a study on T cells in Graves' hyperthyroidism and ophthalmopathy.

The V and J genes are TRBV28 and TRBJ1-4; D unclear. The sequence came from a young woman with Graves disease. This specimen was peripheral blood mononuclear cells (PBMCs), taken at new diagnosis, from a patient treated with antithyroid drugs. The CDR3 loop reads CASTSGQNEKLFF. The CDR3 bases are TGTGCCAGCACCTCTGGGCAAAATGAAAAACTGTTTTTT.